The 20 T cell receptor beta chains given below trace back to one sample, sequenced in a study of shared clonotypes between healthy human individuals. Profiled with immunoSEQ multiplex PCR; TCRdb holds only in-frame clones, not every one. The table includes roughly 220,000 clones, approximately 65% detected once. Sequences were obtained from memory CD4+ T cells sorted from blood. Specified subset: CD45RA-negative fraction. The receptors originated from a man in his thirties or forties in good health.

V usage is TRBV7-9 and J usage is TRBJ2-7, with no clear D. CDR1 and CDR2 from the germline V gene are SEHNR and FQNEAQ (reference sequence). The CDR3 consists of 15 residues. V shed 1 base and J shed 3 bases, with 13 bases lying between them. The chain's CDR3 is CASSLGPPGYYEQYF. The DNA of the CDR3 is TGTGCCAGCAGCTTAGGGCCGCCCGGCTACTACGAGCAGTACTTC.

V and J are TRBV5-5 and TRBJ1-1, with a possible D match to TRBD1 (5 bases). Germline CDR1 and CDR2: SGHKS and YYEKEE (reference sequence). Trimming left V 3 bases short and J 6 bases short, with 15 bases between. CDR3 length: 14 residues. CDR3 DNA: TGTGCCAGCAGCTCTGACGCACGAGGGGCTGAAGCTTTCTTT. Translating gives CASSSDARGAEAFF. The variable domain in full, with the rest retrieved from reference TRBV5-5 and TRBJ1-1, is DAGVTQSPTHLIKTRGQQVTLRCSPISGHKSVSWYQQVLGQGPQFIFQYYEKEERGRGNFPDRFSARQFPNYSSELNVNALLLGDSALYLCASSSDARGAEAFFGQGTRLTVV.

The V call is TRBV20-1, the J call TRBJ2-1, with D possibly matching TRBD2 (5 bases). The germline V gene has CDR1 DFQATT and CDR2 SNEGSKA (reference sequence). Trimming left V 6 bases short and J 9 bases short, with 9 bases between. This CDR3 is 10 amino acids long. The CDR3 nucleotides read TGCAGTGCAACCCGGGGTGAGCAGTTCTTC. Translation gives CSATRGEQFF.

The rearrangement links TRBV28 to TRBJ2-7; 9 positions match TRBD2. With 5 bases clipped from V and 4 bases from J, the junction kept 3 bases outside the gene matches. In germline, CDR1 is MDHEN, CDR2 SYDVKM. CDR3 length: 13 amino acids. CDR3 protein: CASSTTSGYEQYF. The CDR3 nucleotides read TGTGCCAGCAGTACGACTAGCGGTTACGAGCAGTACTTC.

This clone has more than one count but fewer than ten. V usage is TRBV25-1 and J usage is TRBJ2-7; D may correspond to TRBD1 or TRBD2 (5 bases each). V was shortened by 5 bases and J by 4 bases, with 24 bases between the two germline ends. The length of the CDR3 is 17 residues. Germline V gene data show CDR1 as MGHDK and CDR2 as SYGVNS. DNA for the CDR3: TGTGCCAGCAGTACCCCGACCTTGCTTAGGGGCGGGTACGAGCAGTACTTC. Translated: CASSTPTLLRGGYEQYF.

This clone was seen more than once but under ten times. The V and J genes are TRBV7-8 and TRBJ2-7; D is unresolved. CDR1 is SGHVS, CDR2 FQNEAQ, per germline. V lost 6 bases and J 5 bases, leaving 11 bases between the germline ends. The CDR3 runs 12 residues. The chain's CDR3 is CASSKSSHEQYF. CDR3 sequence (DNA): TGTGCCAGCAGTAAAAGTTCTCACGAGCAGTACTTC.

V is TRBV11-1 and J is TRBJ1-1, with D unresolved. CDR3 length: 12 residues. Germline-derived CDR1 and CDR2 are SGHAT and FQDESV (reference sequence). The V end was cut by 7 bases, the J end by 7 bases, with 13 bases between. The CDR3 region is CASTIQDFEAFF. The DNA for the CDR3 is TGTGCCAGCACCATCCAGGACTTTGAAGCTTTCTTT.

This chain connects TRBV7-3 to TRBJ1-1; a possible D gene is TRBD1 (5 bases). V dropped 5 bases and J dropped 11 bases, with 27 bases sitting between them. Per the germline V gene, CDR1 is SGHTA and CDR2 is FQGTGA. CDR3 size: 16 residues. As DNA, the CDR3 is TGTGCCAGCAGCCTCTCTGGGACGGCGGATGGAGCGCCGGCTTTCTTT. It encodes CASSLSGTADGAPAFF.

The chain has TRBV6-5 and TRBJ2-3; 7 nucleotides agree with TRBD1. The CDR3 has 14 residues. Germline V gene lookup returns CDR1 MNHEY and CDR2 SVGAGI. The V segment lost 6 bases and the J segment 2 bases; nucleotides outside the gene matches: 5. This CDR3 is CASRRQGNTDTQYF. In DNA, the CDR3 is TGTGCCAGCAGAAGACAGGGTAACACAGATACGCAGTATTTT.

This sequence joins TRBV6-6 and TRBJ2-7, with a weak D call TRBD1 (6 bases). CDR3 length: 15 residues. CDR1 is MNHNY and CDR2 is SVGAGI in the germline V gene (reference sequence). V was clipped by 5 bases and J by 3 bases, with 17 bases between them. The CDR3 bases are TGTGCCAGCAGTGACATGGACAGCGGTCGCTACGAGCAGTACTTC. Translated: CASSDMDSGRYEQYF.

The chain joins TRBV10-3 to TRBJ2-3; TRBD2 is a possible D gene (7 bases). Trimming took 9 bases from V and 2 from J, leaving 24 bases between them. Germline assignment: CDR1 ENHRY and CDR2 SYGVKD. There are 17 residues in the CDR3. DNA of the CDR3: TGTGCCATTCGGGGGGCCGTGGGGAGGGCGGCCACAGATACGCAGTATTTT. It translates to CAIRGAVGRAATDTQYF.

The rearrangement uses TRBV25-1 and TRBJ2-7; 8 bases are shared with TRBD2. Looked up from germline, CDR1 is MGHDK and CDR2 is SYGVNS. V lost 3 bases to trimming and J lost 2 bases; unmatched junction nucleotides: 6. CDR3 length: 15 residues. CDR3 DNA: TGTGCCAGCAGTGACCGGGGGGGCGCGGCCTACGAGCAGTACTTC. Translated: CASSDRGGAAYEQYF.

CDR3: CASTSVGGSTGELFF. The CDR3, as DNA: TGTGCCAGCACTAGCGTAGGGGGTAGCACCGGGGAGCTGTTTTTT. The chain recombines TRBV2 with TRBJ2-2; D is perhaps TRBD1 or TRBD2 (6 bases each). The CDR3 spans 15 residues. The germline V gene has CDR1 SNHLY and CDR2 FYNNEI. Deletions cut 7 bases from V and 4 bases from J, with 16 bases between.

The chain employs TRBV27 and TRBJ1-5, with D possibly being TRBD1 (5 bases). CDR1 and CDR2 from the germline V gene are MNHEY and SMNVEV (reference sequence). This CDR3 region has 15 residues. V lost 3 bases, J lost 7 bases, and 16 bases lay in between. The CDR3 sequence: CASSLALGADQPQHF. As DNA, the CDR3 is TGTGCCAGCAGTTTGGCCCTAGGGGCGGACCAGCCCCAGCATTTT.

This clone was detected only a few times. CDR3 in DNA: TGCAGCGGCCGAGCGGGGCAAGAGACCCAGTACTTC. It encodes CSGRAGQETQYF. The chain combines TRBV29-1 with TRBJ2-5; TRBD2 agrees at 7 bases. Germline CDR1 is SQVTM and CDR2 is ANQGSEA. This CDR3 has 12 amino acids. J was trimmed by 2 bases and V by 7 bases; bases with no gene match: 4.

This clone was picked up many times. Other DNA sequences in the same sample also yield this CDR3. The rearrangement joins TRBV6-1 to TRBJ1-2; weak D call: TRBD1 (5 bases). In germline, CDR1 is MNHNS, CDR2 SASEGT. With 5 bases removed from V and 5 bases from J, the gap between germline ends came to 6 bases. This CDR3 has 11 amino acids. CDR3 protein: CASSSGYGYTF. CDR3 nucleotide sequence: TGTGCCAGCAGTTCAGGGTATGGCTACACCTTC.

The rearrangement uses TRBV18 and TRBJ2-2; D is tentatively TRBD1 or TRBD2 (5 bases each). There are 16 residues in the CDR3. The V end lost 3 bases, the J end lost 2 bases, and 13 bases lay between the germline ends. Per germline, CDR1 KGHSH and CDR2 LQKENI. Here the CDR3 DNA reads TGTGCCAGCTCACCTCCTGGGGGACGAAACACCGGGGAGCTGTTTTTT. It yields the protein CASSPPGGRNTGELFF. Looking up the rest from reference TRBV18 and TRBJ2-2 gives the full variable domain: NAGVMQNPRHLVRRRGQEARLRCSPMKGHSHVYWYRQLPEEGLKFMVYLQKENIIDESGMPKERFSAEFPKEGPSILRIQQVVRGDSAAYFCASSPPGGRNTGELFFGEGSRLTVL.

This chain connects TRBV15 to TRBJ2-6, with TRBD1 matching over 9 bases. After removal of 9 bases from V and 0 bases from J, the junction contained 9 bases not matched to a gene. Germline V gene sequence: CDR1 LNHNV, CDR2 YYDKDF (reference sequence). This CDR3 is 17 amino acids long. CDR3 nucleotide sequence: TGTGCCACGGCGCGGGACAGGGAAGCCTCTGGGGCCAACGTCCTGACTTTC. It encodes CATARDREASGANVLTF.

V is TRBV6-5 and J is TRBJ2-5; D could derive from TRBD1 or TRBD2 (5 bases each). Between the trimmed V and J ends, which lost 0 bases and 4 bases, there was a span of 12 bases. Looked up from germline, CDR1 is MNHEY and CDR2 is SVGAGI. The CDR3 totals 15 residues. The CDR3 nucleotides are TGTGCCAGCAGTTACTCCCGGGACCTACTAGAGACCCAGTACTTC. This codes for CASSYSRDLLETQYF.

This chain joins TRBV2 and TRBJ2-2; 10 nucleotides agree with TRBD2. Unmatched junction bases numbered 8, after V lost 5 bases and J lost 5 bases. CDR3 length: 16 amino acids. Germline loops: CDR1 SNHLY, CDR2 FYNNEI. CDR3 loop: CASSPLAGVGTGELFF. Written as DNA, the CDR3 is TGTGCCAGCAGTCCTCTAGCGGGAGTTGGTACCGGGGAGCTGTTTTTT. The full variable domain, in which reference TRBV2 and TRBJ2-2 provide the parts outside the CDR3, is EPEVTQTPSHQVTQMGQEVILRCVPISNHLYFYWYRQILGQKVEFLVSFYNNEISEKSEIFDDQFSVERPDGSNFTLKIRSTKLEDSAMYFCASSPLAGVGTGELFFGEGSRLTVL.